The next 30 T cell receptor beta chains were all read from a single sample in a study of monozygotic twins with inflammatory bowel disease. With the 5' RACE reads reprocessed, TCRdb shows one record per CDR3 protein and no DNA. The sample has more than 300,000 distinct CDR3 sequences, and its top ten clones hold 5% to 6%. Material for sequencing was blood. The receptors were sampled from a human donor with ulcerative colitis or Crohn's disease, or a healthy co-twin of an affected twin (not recorded which).

The chain has TRBV28 and TRBJ2-4; TCRdb returns TRBD1, unconfirmable since there is no DNA. CDR1 is MDHEN, CDR2 SYDVKM, per germline. This CDR3 spans 16 amino acids. The CDR3 protein is CASSRGQFLAKNIQYF.

This chain connects TRBV7-2 to TRBJ1-2; with no DNA, the TCRdb D assignment of TRBD1 cannot be verified. This CDR3 is 15 amino acids long. CDR1 is SGHTA, CDR2 FQGNSA, per germline. The CDR3 sequence: CASTVPGQGGGGYTF.

The CDR3 region is CASRDGGGYTF. J is TRBJ1-2 and V is TRBV7-9; the TCRdb call, TRBD1, lacks DNA for checking. The germline gives CDR1 SEHNR, CDR2 FQNEAQ (reference sequence). This CDR3 has 11 amino acids.

The chain joins TRBV12-3 or TRBV12-4 to TRBJ2-1; with no DNA, the TCRdb D assignment of TRBD2 cannot be verified. This CDR3 has 11 residues. CDR3 region: CASRGVNEQFF.

The chain recombines TRBV5-6 with TRBJ1-2; TCRdb's D call, TRBD1, is unchecked because there is no DNA. Germline lookup yields CDR1 SGHDT and CDR2 YYEEEE. CDR3 length: 13 residues. The CDR3 sequence is CASSLRGGSGYTF.

The gene calls are TRBV18 and TRBJ2-3. Germline V gives CDR1 KGHSH, CDR2 LQKENI. This CDR3 is built from 16 residues. The CDR3 spells CASSPFDWHTTDTQYF.

V and J are TRBV20-1 and TRBJ2-1; absent DNA, TCRdb's TRBD2 call cannot be checked. The CDR3 sequence is 14 residues long. Germline V gene data show CDR1 as DFQATT and CDR2 as SNEGSKA (reference sequence). CDR3 residues: CSARDPGLGHEQFF.

The gene calls are TRBV5-1 and TRBJ2-2. The CDR3 length is 11 residues. CDR1 and CDR2 from the germline V gene are SGHRS and YFSETQ. The CDR3 region is CASSLNGELFF.

The chain employs TRBV11-2 and TRBJ2-4; TCRdb indicates TRBD1, and absent DNA this call remains unverified. The CDR3 has 19 amino acids. The germline CDR1 and CDR2 sequences are SGHAT and FQNNGV. CDR3 sequence: CASSPSNHRTVLAKNIQYF. Combining the CDR3 with reference TRBV11-2 and TRBJ2-4 gives the whole variable domain EAGVAQSPRYKIIEKRQSVAFWCNPISGHATLYWYQQILGQGPKLLIQFQNNGVVDDSQLPKDRFSAERLKGVDSTLKIQPAKLEDSAVYLCASSPSNHRTVLAKNIQYFGAGTRLSVL.

V usage is TRBV5-1 and J usage is TRBJ2-5. The CDR3 loop spans 15 amino acids. Per the germline V gene, CDR1 is SGHRS and CDR2 is YFSETQ. This chain's CDR3 is CASSLAGGREETQYF.

This CDR3 is CASSVLAGNQETQYF. The genes are TRBV9 and TRBJ2-5. The CDR3 length is 15 residues. Germline loops: CDR1 SGDLS, CDR2 YYNGEE.

The chain combines TRBV20-1 with TRBJ2-3; the TCRdb call, TRBD2, lacks DNA for checking. From germline, CDR1 is DFQATT and CDR2 SNEGSKA (reference sequence). CDR3 size: 14 residues. The chain's CDR3 is CSAILAGATDTQYF.

The J gene is TRBJ2-5, the V gene TRBV6-1; no DNA is available, so the TRBD1 call from TCRdb remains unchecked. CDR1 and CDR2 (germline): MNHNS, SASEGT. This CDR3 has 17 residues. The CDR3 reads CASRVTSGTGLEETQYF.

The rearrangement uses TRBV7-2 and TRBJ2-1; the TRBD2 assignment by TCRdb is unverifiable without DNA. CDR1 SGHTA and CDR2 FQGNSA come from the germline V gene. The CDR3 has 15 residues. The CDR3 here is CASSLDSAGVYEQFF.

V and J are TRBV18 and TRBJ2-7. Germline V gene sequence: CDR1 KGHSH, CDR2 LQKENI. The CDR3 spans 14 residues. The CDR3 loop reads CASSPPIDSYEQYF. Variable domain in full (rest from reference TRBV18 and TRBJ2-7): NAGVMQNPRHLVRRRGQEARLRCSPMKGHSHVYWYRQLPEEGLKFMVYLQKENIIDESGMPKERFSAEFPKEGPSILRIQQVVRGDSAAYFCASSPPIDSYEQYFGPGTRLTVT.

The rearrangement joins TRBV20-1 to TRBJ2-3; the TRBD2 assignment by TCRdb is unverifiable without DNA. Germline assignment: CDR1 DFQATT and CDR2 SNEGSKA (reference sequence). The CDR3 loop spans 15 amino acids. The chain's CDR3 is CSARGGHQGGDTQYF.

The V and J genes are TRBV2 and TRBJ2-7. In germline, CDR1 is SNHLY, CDR2 FYNNEI. The CDR3 length is 14 residues. CDR3 sequence reads: CASSEFLTSYEQYF.

The V and J genes are TRBV10-3 and TRBJ2-2; TCRdb returns TRBD1, unconfirmable since there is no DNA. The CDR3 contains 18 residues. CDR1 ENHRY and CDR2 SYGVKD come from the germline V gene. CDR3 sequence: CAISEGLGTYTHTGELFF.

The chain carries TRBV13 and TRBJ2-2; TCRdb calls TRBD2, which cannot be checked without DNA. The CDR3 totals 15 residues. The germline V gene has CDR1 PRHDT and CDR2 FYEKMQ (reference sequence). CDR3 loop: CASRGVRGRTGELFF. The full variable domain, with the rest looked up from reference TRBV13 and TRBJ2-2, is AAGVIQSPRHLIKEKRETATLKCYPIPRHDTVYWYQQGPGQDPQFLISFYEKMQSDKGSIPDRFSAQQFSDYHSELNMSSLELGDSALYFCASRGVRGRTGELFFGEGSRLTVL.

The chain's CDR3 is CASSLGQLETQYF. The chain uses TRBV28 and TRBJ2-5. This CDR3 has 13 amino acids. Germline assignment: CDR1 MDHEN and CDR2 SYDVKM.

The J gene is TRBJ2-5, the V gene TRBV7-2. The CDR3 spans 14 residues. Germline V gene lookup returns CDR1 SGHTA and CDR2 FQGNSA. The CDR3 here is CASSLGLGMETQYF. Filled out from reference TRBV7-2 and TRBJ2-5, the complete variable domain reads GAGVSQSPSNKVTEKGKDVELRCDPISGHTALYWYRQSLGQGLEFLIYFQGNSAPDKSGLPSDRFSAERTGGSVSTLTIQRTQQEDSAVYLCASSLGLGMETQYFGPGTRLLVL.

The J gene is TRBJ1-6, the V gene TRBV7-8. Germline CDR1 and CDR2: SGHVS and FQNEAQ. CDR3 length: 15 residues. CDR3: CASSSEQRGNSPLHF.

V is TRBV29-1 and J is TRBJ2-1; TCRdb returns TRBD1, unconfirmable since there is no DNA. Germline CDR1 SQVTM, CDR2 ANQGSEA. This CDR3 is built from 14 residues. The CDR3 region is CSAQSAGGYNEQFF.

Here the CDR3 reads CASSLSARQGVLYGYTF. This chain connects TRBV28 to TRBJ1-2; TCRdb reports TRBD1, a call that lacks DNA to check it against. Germline-derived CDR1 and CDR2 are MDHEN and SYDVKM. This CDR3 comprises 17 residues.

The CDR3 here is CSARVNFGASGLYEQYF. The rearrangement uses TRBV20-1 and TRBJ2-7; lacking DNA, the TRBD2 call made by TCRdb goes unchecked. The CDR3 is made up of 17 amino acids. Germline CDR1 is DFQATT and CDR2 is SNEGSKA (reference sequence).

This sequence joins TRBV20-1 and TRBJ1-1. The CDR3 is 15 amino acids. Germline loops: CDR1 DFQATT, CDR2 SNEGSKA (reference sequence). CDR3 sequence reads: CSARVTNRGNTEAFF.

The chain is built from TRBV24-1 and TRBJ2-3; the D gene TCRdb calls, TRBD2, cannot be checked with no DNA. The length of the CDR3 is 14 residues. In germline, CDR1 is KGHDR, CDR2 SFDVKD. The CDR3 spells CASGLAGDTDTQYF.

The chain links TRBV24-1 to TRBJ2-1; TCRdb indicates TRBD2, and absent DNA this call remains unverified. The CDR3 contains 19 residues. Germline V gene sequence: CDR1 KGHDR, CDR2 SFDVKD. The CDR3 here is CATSDPYHPLSGPYNEQFF.

J is TRBJ2-7 and V is TRBV16; no DNA is available, so the TRBD1 call from TCRdb remains unchecked. Germline CDR1 is KGHSY and CDR2 is FQNENV. This CDR3 is 18 amino acids long. This chain's CDR3 is CASSQQGRVASGSYEQYF. Based on the CDR3 plus reference TRBV16 and TRBJ2-7, the full variable domain is GEEVAQTPKHLVRGEGQKAKLYCAPIKGHSYVFWYQQVLKNEFKFLISFQNENVFDETGMPKERFSAKCLPNSPCSLEIQATKLEDSAVYFCASSQQGRVASGSYEQYFGPGTRLTVT.

The chain carries TRBV10-3 and TRBJ1-1. The CDR3 extends over 11 amino acids. Germline V gives CDR1 ENHRY, CDR2 SYGVKD. CDR3 in amino acids: CAISELTEAFF.